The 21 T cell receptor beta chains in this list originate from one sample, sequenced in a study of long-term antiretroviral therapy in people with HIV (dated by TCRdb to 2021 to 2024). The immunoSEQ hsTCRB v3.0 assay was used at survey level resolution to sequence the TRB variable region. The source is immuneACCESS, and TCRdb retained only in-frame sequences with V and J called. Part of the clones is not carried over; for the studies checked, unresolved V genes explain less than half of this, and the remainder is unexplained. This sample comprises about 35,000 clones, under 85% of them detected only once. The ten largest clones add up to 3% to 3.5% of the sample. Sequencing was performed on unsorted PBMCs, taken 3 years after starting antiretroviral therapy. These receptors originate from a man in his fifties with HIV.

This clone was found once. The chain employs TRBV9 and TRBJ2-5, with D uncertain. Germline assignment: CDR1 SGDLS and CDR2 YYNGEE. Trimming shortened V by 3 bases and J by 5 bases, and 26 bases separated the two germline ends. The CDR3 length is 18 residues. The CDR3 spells CASSDLHDKGWIRETQYF. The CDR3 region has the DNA TGTGCCAGCAGCGACCTACACGACAAGGGTTGGATAAGGGAGACCCAGTACTTC.

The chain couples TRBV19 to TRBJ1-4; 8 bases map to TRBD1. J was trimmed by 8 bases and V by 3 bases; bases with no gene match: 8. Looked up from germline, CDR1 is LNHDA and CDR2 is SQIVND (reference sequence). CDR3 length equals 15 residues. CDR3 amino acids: CASSIVGQDREKLFF. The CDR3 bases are TGTGCCAGTAGTATTGTGGGACAGGACCGGGAAAAACTGTTTTTT.

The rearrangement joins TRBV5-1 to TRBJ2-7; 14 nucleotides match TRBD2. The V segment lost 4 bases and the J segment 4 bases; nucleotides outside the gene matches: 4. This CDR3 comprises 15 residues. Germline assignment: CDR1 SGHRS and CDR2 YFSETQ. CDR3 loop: CASSAGLAGAYEQYF. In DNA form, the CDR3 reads TGCGCCAGCAGCGCGGGACTAGCGGGAGCATACGAGCAGTACTTC.

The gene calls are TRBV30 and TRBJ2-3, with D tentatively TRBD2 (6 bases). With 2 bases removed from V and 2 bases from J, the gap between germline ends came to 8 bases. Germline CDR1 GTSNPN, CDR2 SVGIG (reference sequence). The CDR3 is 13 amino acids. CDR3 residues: CAWSRRVTDTQYF. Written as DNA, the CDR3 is TGTGCCTGGAGTAGGAGGGTCACAGATACGCAGTATTTT.

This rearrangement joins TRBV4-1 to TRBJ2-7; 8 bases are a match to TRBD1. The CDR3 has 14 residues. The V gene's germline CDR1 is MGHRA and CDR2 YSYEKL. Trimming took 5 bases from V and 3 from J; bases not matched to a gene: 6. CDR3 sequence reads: CASSFQTGDYEQYF. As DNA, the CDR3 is TGCGCCAGCAGCTTCCAGACAGGGGACTACGAGCAGTACTTC.

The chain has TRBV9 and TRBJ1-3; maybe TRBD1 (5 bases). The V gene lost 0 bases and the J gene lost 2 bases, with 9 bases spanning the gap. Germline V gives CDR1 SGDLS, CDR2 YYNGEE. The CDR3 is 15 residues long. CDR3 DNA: TGTGCCAGCAGCGTAGACGGGACTACTGGAAACACCATATATTTT. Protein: CASSVDGTTGNTIYF.

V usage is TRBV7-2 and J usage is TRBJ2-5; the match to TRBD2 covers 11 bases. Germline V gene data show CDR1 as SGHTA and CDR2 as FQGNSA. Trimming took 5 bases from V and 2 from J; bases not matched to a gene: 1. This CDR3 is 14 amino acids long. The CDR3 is CASSRLAGQETQYF. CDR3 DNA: TGTGCCAGCAGCCGACTAGCGGGACAAGAGACCCAGTACTTC.

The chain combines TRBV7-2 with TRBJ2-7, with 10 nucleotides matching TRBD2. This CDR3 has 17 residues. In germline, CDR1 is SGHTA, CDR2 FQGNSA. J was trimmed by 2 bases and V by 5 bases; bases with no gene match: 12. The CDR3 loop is CASSPGVLAGSPYEQYF. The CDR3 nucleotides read TGTGCCAGCAGCCCTGGGGTACTAGCGGGATCCCCCTACGAGCAGTACTTC.

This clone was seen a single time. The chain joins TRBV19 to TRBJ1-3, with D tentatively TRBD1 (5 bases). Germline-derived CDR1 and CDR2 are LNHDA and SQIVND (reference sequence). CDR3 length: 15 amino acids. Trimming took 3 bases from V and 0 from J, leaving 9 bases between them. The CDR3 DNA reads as TGTGCCAGTAGTATCACGGGGACCTCTGGAAACACCATATATTTT. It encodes CASSITGTSGNTIYF.

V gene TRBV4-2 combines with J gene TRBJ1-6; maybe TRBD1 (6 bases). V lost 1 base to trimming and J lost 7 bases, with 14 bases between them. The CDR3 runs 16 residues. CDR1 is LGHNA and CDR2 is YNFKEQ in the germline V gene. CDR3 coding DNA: TGTGCCAGCAGCCAAGGTTGGCAGGGGAGAAATTCACCCCTCCACTTT. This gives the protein CASSQGWQGRNSPLHF.

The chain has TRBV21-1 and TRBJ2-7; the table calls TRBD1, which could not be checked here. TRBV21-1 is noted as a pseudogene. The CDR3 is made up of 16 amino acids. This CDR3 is CASSKVCQGRRYEQYF. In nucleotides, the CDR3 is TGTGCCAGCAGCAAAGTGTGTCAGGGGAGACGCTACGAGCAGTACTTC.

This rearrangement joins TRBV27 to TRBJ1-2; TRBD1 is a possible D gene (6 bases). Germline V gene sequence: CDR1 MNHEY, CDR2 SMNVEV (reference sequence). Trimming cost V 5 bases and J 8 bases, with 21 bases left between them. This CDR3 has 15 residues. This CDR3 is CASSPSFTGREGYTF. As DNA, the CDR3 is TGTGCCAGCAGTCCATCCTTTACAGGGCGCGAAGGCTACACCTTC.

DNA for the CDR3: TGCGCCAGCGGAGGACTAGCGGGAGAGTATGAGCAGTTCTTC. Encoded protein: CASGGLAGEYEQFF. The chain combines TRBV10-2 with TRBJ2-1; 13 nucleotides agree with TRBD2. After removal of 8 bases from V and 8 bases from J, the junction contained 6 bases not matched to a gene. This CDR3 has 14 amino acids. CDR1 WSHSY and CDR2 SAAADI come from the germline V gene.

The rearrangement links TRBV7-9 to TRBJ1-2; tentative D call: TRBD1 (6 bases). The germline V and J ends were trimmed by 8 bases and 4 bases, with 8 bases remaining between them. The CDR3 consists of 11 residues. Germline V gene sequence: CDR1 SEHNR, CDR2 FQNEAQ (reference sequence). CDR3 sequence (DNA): TGTGCCAGCGGACAGATCTATGGCTACACCTTC. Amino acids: CASGQIYGYTF.

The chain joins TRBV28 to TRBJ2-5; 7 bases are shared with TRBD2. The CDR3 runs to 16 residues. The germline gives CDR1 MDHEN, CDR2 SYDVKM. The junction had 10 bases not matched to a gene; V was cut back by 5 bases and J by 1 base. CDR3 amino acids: CASSPLGGGSQETQYF. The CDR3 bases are TGTGCCAGCAGTCCCCTCGGGGGAGGGAGCCAAGAGACCCAGTACTTC.

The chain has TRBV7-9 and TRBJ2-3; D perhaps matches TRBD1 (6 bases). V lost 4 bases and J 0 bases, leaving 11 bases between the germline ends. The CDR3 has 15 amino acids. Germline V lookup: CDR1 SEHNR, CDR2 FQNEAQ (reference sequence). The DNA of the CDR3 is TGTGCCAGCAGCTCTACAGGGACCAGCACAGATACGCAGTATTTT. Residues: CASSSTGTSTDTQYF.

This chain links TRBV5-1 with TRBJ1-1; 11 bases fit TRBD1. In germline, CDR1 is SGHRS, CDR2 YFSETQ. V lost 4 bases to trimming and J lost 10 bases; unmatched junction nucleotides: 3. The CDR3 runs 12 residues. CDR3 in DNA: TGCGCCAGCAGCGGACAGGGGGCGGGAGCTTTCTTT. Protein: CASSGQGAGAFF.

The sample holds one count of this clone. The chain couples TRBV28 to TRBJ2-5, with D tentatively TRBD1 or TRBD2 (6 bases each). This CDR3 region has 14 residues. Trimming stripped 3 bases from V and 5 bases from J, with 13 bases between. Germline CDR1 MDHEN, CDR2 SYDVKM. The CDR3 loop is CASSFGGARETQYF. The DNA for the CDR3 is TGTGCCAGCAGTTTCGGGGGCGCGCGGGAGACCCAGTACTTC.

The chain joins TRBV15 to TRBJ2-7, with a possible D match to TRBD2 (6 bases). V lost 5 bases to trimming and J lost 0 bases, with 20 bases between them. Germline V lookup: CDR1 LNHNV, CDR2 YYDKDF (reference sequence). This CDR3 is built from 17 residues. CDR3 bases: TGTGCCACCAGCGTGTCCTTTAGCGGACCGAGCTCCTACGAGCAGTACTTC. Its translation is CATSVSFSGPSSYEQYF. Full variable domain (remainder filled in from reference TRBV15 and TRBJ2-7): DAMVIQNPRYQVTQFGKPVTLSCSQTLNHNVMYWYQQKSSQAPKLLFHYYDKDFNNEADTPDNFQSRRPNTSFCFLDIRSPGLGDTAMYLCATSVSFSGPSSYEQYFGPGTRLTVT.

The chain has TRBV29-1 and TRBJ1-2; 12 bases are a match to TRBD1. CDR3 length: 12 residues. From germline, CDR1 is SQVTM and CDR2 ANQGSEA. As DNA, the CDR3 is TGCAGTACCGGGACAGGGGGCGATGGCTACACCTTC. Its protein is CSTGTGGDGYTF.

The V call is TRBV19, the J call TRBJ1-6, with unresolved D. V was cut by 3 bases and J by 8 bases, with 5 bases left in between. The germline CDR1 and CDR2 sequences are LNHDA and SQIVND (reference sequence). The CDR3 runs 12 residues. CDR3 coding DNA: TGTGCCAGTAGTATGTCCCATTCACCCCTCCACTTT. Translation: CASSMSHSPLHF.